This T cell receptor (beta chain) was recovered during a study of T cell responses to AZD1222 COVID-19 vaccine (TCRdb year 2021). Looking at the study overall: AZD1222 recipients with second doses at about 4 weeks or about 12 weeks were pooled, because spike-specific TCR depth and breadth did not differ between schedules. TCR sequencing covered some 250 trial participants: some 210 given two doses of AZD1222 and some 25 given two doses of MenACWY control vaccine. Trial participants were enrolled by age into 18-55, 56-69 and 70-plus year subgroups, with roughly 160, 29 and 62 TCR-sequenced participants respectively.

The germline V gene specifies MDHEN as CDR1 and SYDVKM as CDR2. The CDR3 goes from the cysteine to the phenylalanine over 12 residues. Only the CDR3 DNA is retained, 36 bases long and in frame from the first base. The V and J ends are trimmed by 6 bases and 2 bases, leaving 5 bases between them. The label giving this sample's time point can be read as: baseline before first vaccination. Vaccinee samples came from UK trials COV001 and COV002, including a single-blind randomized controlled phase 2/3 trial of AZD1222 (ChAdOx1 nCoV-19) in healthy adults. Trial participant PBMC samples were collected at day 0 and day 28 after the second dose for TCRbeta chain sequencing. What the study reported, not specific to this receptor: Participants were mostly white British and included more females than males, and it was suggested by the authors that clonal diversity may have been underestimated. Conclusions about previously exposed vaccinees are limited, since just a handful of AZD1222 recipients were seropositive for SARS-CoV-2 at baseline. Vaccine-associated CD4 TCRs spanned the whole spike protein, with dominant responses in regions 160-218 and 743-854. Reportedly, close to half of the unique spike-specific TCRs recognized epitopes lying outside the regions that are mutated in the B.1.351 and B.1.1.7 variants. The 56-69-year group was small, and its depth increase did not reach significance, likely because of low power. Spike-specific TCR breadth and depth rose significantly after two AZD1222 doses compared with day 0 and with MenACWY recipients. No day 14 peak-response samples were available, so repertoires were characterized only after the peak T cell response.

About this clone itself: Its antigen specificity is not known. Base qualities are not at hand, and no much larger clone is one base apart.

The CDR3 regions of human TCRbeta chains were analyzed by immunosequencing. The study's processing was this. TCRs in the repertoires were matched against a reference library of SARS-CoV-2-specific TCRs that had been generated with the MIRA antigen-specificity platform. Breadth was defined as the fraction of unique TCRs that were SARS-CoV-2-associated, and depth was defined as the fraction of total T cells that were SARS-CoV-2-associated. Using the MIRA data, each spike-specific TCR was assigned both to the spike region to which the TCR was reactive and to a CD4 or CD8 class. Log10-transformed breadth and depth values were compared by one-way ANOVA with Sidak's multiple comparisons tests. TCRdb obtained this table from immuneACCESS and retained in-frame rearrangements with V and J assigned. These tables miss some clones; where compared with another copy, unresolved V genes account for less than half of the shortfall, and the remainder is unexplained. The V and J calls and clone size are taken from that table; D and trimming were inferred from the DNA. The sample table holds some 170,000 clones, of which 70% to 90% were seen once. Jointly, the top ten make up approximately 1.6% of the sample.

The sequence links TRBV28 to TRBJ1-5; possibly the D gene is TRBD1, per 5 matching bases. This specimen consisted of peripheral blood, obtained on day 0 of AZD1222 vaccination. The clonotype originates from an adult in good health. The nucleotide sequence is given as TGTGCCAGCAGACAGGGCAATCAGCCCCAGCATTTT. This gives the protein CASRQGNQPQHF.